This note documents a single TCR beta chain sequence. No antigen is known for it. This entry comes from a study of cytomegalovirus exposure and HLA in healthy donors. Points from the study as a whole: Altogether, 164 TCR beta chains were recorded as cytomegalovirus-associated. As a later analysis showed, several of the most significant clusters appeared to be linked to common viral pathogens. Likely technical artifact: a cluster of highly shared sequence variants.

PCR involved 60 Vbeta and 13 Jbeta primers. The table came from immunoSEQ multiplex PCR; TCRdb's copy has only in-frame clones and leaves some out. The data hold 90,000 to 140,000 clones, with roughly three quarters observed a single time. At sampling all donors were nominally healthy, likely with unrecorded immune exposures. The V and J ends lost 1 base and 5 bases respectively, with 18 bases between them. Per the germline V gene, CDR1 is SGHRS and CDR2 is YFSETQ. The CDR3 covers 17 residues. The sequencing input was PBMCs. The J gene is TRBJ2-2, the V gene TRBV5-1; possibly TRBD2 for D (6 bases). This clonotype was sampled from a man aged 30-40 years in good health and CMV-seronegative. CDR3 residues: CASSLYSSAVGTGELFF. CDR3 nucleotide sequence: TGCGCCAGCAGCTTGTATTCTAGCGCTGTGGGGACCGGGGAGCTGTTTTTT.